The source of this TCR beta chain is a study of blood T cell repertoires in COVID-19. Background on the study: Some COVID-19 samples were acute and others convalescent; all came from the United States, Italy and Spain.

CDR1 is SGHRS and CDR2 is YFSETQ in the germline V gene. V was pared by 4 bases and J by 0 bases, with 6 bases of the junction left unmatched. This CDR3 is built from 16 residues. For this clone: The same CDR3 is also encoded by other DNA sequences in this sample.

The repertoire was sequenced with immunoSEQ multiplex PCR; TCRdb's copy has only in-frame clones and lacks some. In the table there are over 200,000 clones, about 70% of which are singletons. Material: peripheral blood. The gene calls are TRBV5-1 and TRBJ2-3, with 9 bases aligning to TRBD2. The sequence derives from an elderly woman with acute or convalescent COVID-19. The CDR3 nucleotides read TGCGCCAGCAGCCCCGGACTAGCGCCGAGCACAGATACGCAGTATTTT. Translated, it gives CASSPGLAPSTDTQYF.